This T cell receptor beta chain was recorded in a study of blood T cell repertoires in COVID-19. Overall study context: Acute-phase and convalescent COVID-19 samples originated in the United States, Italy and Spain. PBMCs, B-cell-depleted T cells, or T cells were the source of the cDNA or gDNA that made up the material.

Methods used by the authors: Counts of nucleated cells, estimated from reference gene primer amplification, were obtained. TCRdb's copy holds only in-frame clones and misses some; the assay was immunoSEQ multiplex PCR. Clone size and the V and J calls come from that table; the DNA yielded D and trimming. The table shows 150,000 to 200,000 clones, with roughly nine tenths occurring only once. Germline lookup yields CDR1 LNHDA and CDR2 SQIVND (reference sequence). V was cut by 5 bases and J by 1 base, with 11 bases left in between. This CDR3 spans 14 amino acids. This sequence originates from a young man who had recovered from COVID-19. Material for sequencing was peripheral blood. The chain joins TRBV19 to TRBJ2-5, with D perhaps TRBD1 (6 bases). The CDR3 loop is CASSPQGVQETQYF. The CDR3 DNA is TGTGCCAGTAGTCCACAGGGAGTCCAAGAGACCCAGTACTTC. The whole variable domain, filled in from reference TRBV19 and TRBJ2-5, reads DGGITQSPKYLFRKEGQNVTLSCEQNLNHDAMYWYRQDPGQGLRLIYYSQIVNDFQKGDIAEGYSVSREKKESFPLTVTSAQKNPTAFYLCASSPQGVQETQYFGPGTRLLVL.